This T cell receptor (beta chain) was recovered during a study of T cell responses to AZD1222 COVID-19 vaccine. Whole-study context: Second doses at about 4 or about 12 weeks were pooled. Study-wide results and limits: Reportedly, close to half of spike-specific TCRs are directed against unmutated variant regions. The donors showed a predominance of white British ancestry and of females, with possible underestimation of clonal diversity. Dominant CD4 TCR responses targeted spike regions 160-218 and 743-854.

Here immunoSEQ multiplex PCR was the method, and the copy in TCRdb shows in-frame clones only, minus some. The sample holds some 110,000 clones; roughly 90% are singletons and the top ten take approximately 4.2%. The CDR3 totals 16 residues. Unmatched junction bases numbered 12, after V lost 3 bases and J lost 5 bases. The germline V gene has CDR1 LNHDA and CDR2 SQIVND (reference sequence). As for this clone: What it binds is unknown.

This clonotype was obtained from an adult in good health. The V call is TRBV19, the J call TRBJ2-7; 8 nucleotides match TRBD1. The specimen was peripheral blood, collected on day 0 of AZD1222 vaccination. CDR3 amino acids: CASSMDDQGALNEQYF. CDR3 DNA sequence: TGTGCCAGTAGTATGGACGATCAGGGGGCGCTTAACGAGCAGTACTTC.